This T cell receptor beta chain was identified in a study of OX40 agonist ivuxolimab in advanced cancers. Study-level information: Ivuxolimab, an antibody that agonizes OX40 (CD134), was administered to the patients. Overall study results and limits: Antigen specificity was not determined for the expanded peripheral T cells. Some nonresponders also had low normalized T-cell clonal expansion. At doses 0.1 to 3.0 mg/kg, CD4+ and CD8+ clones expanded.

Germline V gene data show CDR1 as MNHEY and CDR2 as SVGAGI. V lost 2 bases and J lost 6; bases outside the gene matches: 3. The CDR3 is 15 amino acids. The repertoire was sequenced with immunoSEQ multiplex PCR; TCRdb's copy has only in-frame clones and lacks some. The sample has about 64,000 clones; approximately 80% are singletons. This clone was recorded many times. The antigen remains undetermined. This chain uses TRBV6-5 with TRBJ2-1; the match to TRBD2 covers 11 bases. The clonotype originates from an adult with an advanced solid tumor such as melanoma, head and neck, liver or kidney cancer. Specimen: CD4+ or CD8+ T cells sorted from blood, collected in a trial of the OX40 agonist ivuxolimab. In DNA form, the CDR3 reads TGTGCCAGCAGTTACGGTACTAGCGGGAGCAATGAGCAGTTCTTC. Its translation is CASSYGTSGSNEQFF.